This entry features one TCR beta chain sequence. The data belong to a study of T-cell memory formation after mild COVID-19. TCR alpha and TCR beta cDNA libraries carrying sample barcodes and UMIs came from 5'RACE with constant-segment primers. TCRdb re-called the 5' RACE reads through MiXCR, storing one row per CDR3 protein. The sample yields 450,000 to 650,000 distinct CDR3 sequences, less than 25% seen once. The CDR3 is made up of 14 amino acids. V lost 6 bases and J lost 3, with 15 bases in between. Germline V lookup: CDR1 MDHEN, CDR2 SYDVKM. The V and J genes are TRBV28 and TRBJ2-7; D may match TRBD1 or TRBD2 (5 bases each). Specimen: PBMCs or a T cell subset sorted from them (not recorded which). This TCR derives from an adult woman who had mild COVID-19 (a few samples of this study predate the infection). Cell type and time point are not known. The CDR3: CASSKGLGDYEQYF. For the CDR3, the DNA is TGTGCCAGCAGCAAGGGGCTCGGGGACTACGAGCAGTACTTC.